This entry lists 20 T cell receptor beta chains sequenced from one sample in a study of shared clonotypes between healthy human individuals (dated by TCRdb to 2020 to 2021). Library preparation used the immunoSEQ multiplex PCR assay. Here the immuneACCESS table is served through TCRdb, limited to in-frame sequences with V and J called. Missing clones are a known gap in these copies; in checked studies unresolved V genes cover under half, and the rest lacks a known reason. The sample has 2,100,000 or so clones on record, under 97% of them singletons. Over 0.1% of the sample rests with the top ten. Material: naive CD4+ T cells sorted from blood. The cell subset or site label corresponds to: CD45RA+ positively selected. These receptors were taken from a man aged 18 to 29 in good health.

This chain uses TRBV25-1 with TRBJ2-2, with D perhaps TRBD1 or TRBD2 (5 bases each). V lost 8 bases and J lost 0, with 16 bases in between. The CDR3 covers 16 residues. CDR1 MGHDK and CDR2 SYGVNS come from the germline V gene. The CDR3 nucleotides read TGTGCCAGCCTCCCGGGGCGGCATTCGAACACCGGGGAGCTGTTTTTT. It encodes CASLPGRHSNTGELFF.

The chain couples TRBV20-1 to TRBJ2-3; D may match TRBD1 or TRBD2 (5 bases each). Per germline, CDR1 DFQATT and CDR2 SNEGSKA (reference sequence). The V end lost 5 bases, the J end lost 6 bases, and 6 bases lay between the germline ends. The CDR3 loop spans 10 amino acids. CDR3 residues: CSAGDDTQYF. The DNA for the CDR3 is TGCAGTGCTGGGGACGATACGCAGTATTTT.

The chain is built from TRBV6-1 and TRBJ2-5, with a possible D match to TRBD1 (5 bases). CDR1 and CDR2 from the germline V gene are MNHNS and SASEGT. This CDR3 has 18 residues. V was shortened by 0 bases and J by 3 bases, with 20 bases between the two germline ends. The CDR3 DNA follows: TGTGCCAGCAGTGAAGCCTGGTACGGCAGGGTGGCGGAAGAGACCCAGTACTTC. Protein: CASSEAWYGRVAEETQYF.

This chain uses TRBV2 with TRBJ2-5; no clear D. V dropped 3 bases and J dropped 5 bases, with 7 bases sitting between them. This CDR3 has 12 amino acids. CDR1 is SNHLY, CDR2 FYNNEI, per germline. The CDR3 DNA is TGTGCCAGCAGTGATAATGTGGAGACCCAGTACTTC. As protein: CASSDNVETQYF.

The V and J genes are TRBV5-4 and TRBJ2-3; 8 bases align to TRBD2. CDR3 length: 16 amino acids. From germline, CDR1 is SGHNT and CDR2 YYREEE (reference sequence). V was pared by 3 bases and J by 3 bases, with 9 bases of the junction left unmatched. The CDR3 DNA sequence: TGTGCCAGCAGCTCCGTAGCGGGATCGGGGACAGATACGCAGTATTTT. Protein product: CASSSVAGSGTDTQYF. The full variable domain, with the rest looked up from reference TRBV5-4 and TRBJ2-3, is ETGVTQSPTHLIKTRGQQVTLRCSSQSGHNTVSWYQQALGQGPQFIFQYYREEENGRGNFPPRFSGLQFPNYSSELNVNALELDDSALYLCASSSVAGSGTDTQYFGPGTRLTVL.

The V and J genes are TRBV7-9 and TRBJ1-6; no firm D call. V was clipped by 5 bases and J by 5 bases, with 13 bases between them. There are 15 residues in the CDR3. Per the germline V gene, CDR1 is SEHNR and CDR2 is FQNEAQ (reference sequence). The CDR3 DNA follows: TGTGCCAGCAGCGCCGTGGCTGTAAATAATTCACCCCTCCACTTT. Translated: CASSAVAVNNSPLHF.

Concerning this clone: Other DNA sequences in this specimen translate into the identical CDR3. This chain connects TRBV5-1 to TRBJ1-6; D remains unclear. V lost 0 bases to trimming and J lost 8 bases, with 6 bases between them. From germline, CDR1 is SGHRS and CDR2 YFSETQ. The CDR3 contains 13 residues. Written as DNA, the CDR3 is TGCGCCAGCAGCTTGGCCCCCGATTCACCCCTCCACTTT. Amino acids: CASSLAPDSPLHF.

The chain recombines TRBV5-1 with TRBJ1-5; TRBD1 matches 7 bases. Germline lookup yields CDR1 SGHRS and CDR2 YFSETQ. The CDR3 runs 15 residues. With V trimmed by 4 bases and J by 2 bases, 6 bases remained unmatched. CDR3 sequence: CASSPGGMGNQPQHF. DNA of the CDR3: TGCGCCAGCAGCCCAGGGGGAATGGGCAATCAGCCCCAGCATTTT.

The chain combines TRBV11-3 with TRBJ2-3, with a tentative D call TRBD1 (6 bases). Germline V CDR1 and CDR2: SGHNT, YENEEA. The CDR3 contains 14 residues. Trimming shortened V by 5 bases and J by 2 bases, and 11 bases separated the two germline ends. DNA for the CDR3: TGTGCCAGCAGCCCCAGGGGATCCACAGATACGCAGTATTTT. Encoded protein: CASSPRGSTDTQYF.

The chain couples TRBV5-6 to TRBJ1-6, with D unresolved. This CDR3 contains 15 residues. Germline CDR1 and CDR2: SGHDT and YYEEEE. V lost 0 bases to trimming and J lost 8 bases, with 12 bases between them. CDR3 coding DNA: TGTGCCAGCAGCTTGGCATCCGGGAGTGATTCACCCCTCCACTTT. Its translation: CASSLASGSDSPLHF.

J is TRBJ2-1 and V is TRBV7-9, with a possible D match to TRBD2 (6 bases). The V and J ends lost 3 bases and 7 bases respectively, with 16 bases between them. The CDR3 spans 15 residues. Per the germline V gene, CDR1 is SEHNR and CDR2 is FQNEAQ (reference sequence). CDR3 in amino acids: CASSLNRDFQNEQFF. DNA for the CDR3: TGTGCCAGCAGCTTGAACCGGGACTTTCAAAATGAGCAGTTCTTC.

The chain is built from TRBV28 and TRBJ2-3; 9 nucleotides agree with TRBD1. J was trimmed by 1 base and V by 5 bases; bases with no gene match: 10. The length of the CDR3 is 17 residues. Germline CDR1 and CDR2: MDHEN and SYDVKM. CDR3 in DNA: TGTGCCAGCAGTCGCGGACAGGGGAAGATAGGCACAGATACGCAGTATTTT. Translating it yields CASSRGQGKIGTDTQYF.

The rearrangement links TRBV5-4 to TRBJ2-3; 11 positions agree with TRBD2. Trimming cost V 7 bases and J 0 bases; bases outside gene matches: 7. This CDR3 region has 16 residues. CDR1 and CDR2 from the germline V gene are SGHNT and YYREEE (reference sequence). Written as DNA, the CDR3 is TGTGCCAGCCGTAGCGGGGGGGCCCTGAGCACAGATACGCAGTATTTT. Its translation is CASRSGGALSTDTQYF.

V is TRBV6-5 and J is TRBJ1-1; TRBD1 agrees at 7 bases. This CDR3 region has 12 residues. Germline V gene lookup returns CDR1 MNHEY and CDR2 SVGAGI. Trimming at V came to 10 bases and at J to 4 bases, leaving 6 bases not matched to a gene. CDR3: CATRDRATEAFF. As DNA, the CDR3 is TGTGCCACTCGAGACAGGGCCACTGAAGCTTTCTTT.

V is TRBV10-2 and J is TRBJ1-5; 8 bases fit TRBD1. CDR1 and CDR2 (germline): WSHSY, SAAADI. The CDR3 consists of 13 residues. The V gene end was trimmed by 7 bases and the J gene end by 5 bases; junction bases not matched to a gene: 4. The CDR3 loop reads CASKKQGDQPQHF. The DNA of the CDR3 is TGCGCCAGCAAAAAACAGGGGGATCAGCCCCAGCATTTT.

This clone was found once. The gene calls are TRBV9 and TRBJ1-2, with a weak D call TRBD1 (6 bases). CDR1 is SGDLS, CDR2 YYNGEE, per germline. The CDR3 has 13 residues. Between the trimmed V and J ends, which lost 0 bases and 8 bases, there was a span of 11 bases. Here the CDR3 reads CASSVAGGAGYTF. In nucleotides, the CDR3 is TGTGCCAGCAGCGTAGCCGGGGGCGCGGGCTACACCTTC.

This chain joins TRBV12-5 and TRBJ1-2; unclear D gene. CDR1 is LGHNT and CDR2 is FRNRAP in the germline V gene. This CDR3 spans 14 amino acids. V lost 2 bases and J 2 bases, leaving 9 bases between the germline ends. The CDR3 loop reads CASGLPPWNYGYTF. CDR3 DNA: TGTGCTAGTGGTTTGCCACCTTGGAACTATGGCTACACCTTC.

This clone showed up just once. This chain joins TRBV10-2 and TRBJ1-2; 9 positions agree with TRBD1. The trim removed 5 bases at V and 8 bases at J, leaving 6 bases unmatched. The CDR3 runs 13 residues. Germline V gene data show CDR1 as WSHSY and CDR2 as SAAADI. Written as DNA, the CDR3 is TGCGCCAGCAGTAGGACAGGGGAGAGCGGCTACACCTTC. Encoded protein: CASSRTGESGYTF.

The chain links TRBV9 to TRBJ2-1; 7 bases align to TRBD2. Unmatched junction bases numbered 8, after V lost 4 bases and J lost 1 base. CDR1 is SGDLS, CDR2 YYNGEE, per germline. The CDR3 length is 16 residues. The DNA for the CDR3 is TGTGCCAGCAGCCTCACGGGAGGTATATCCTACAATGAGCAGTTCTTC. This translates into CASSLTGGISYNEQFF.

In its sample, this clone was seen once. The chain carries TRBV20-1 and TRBJ2-7; weak D call: TRBD1 (5 bases). Germline values: CDR1 DFQATT, CDR2 SNEGSKA (reference sequence). V was cut by 7 bases and J by 6 bases, with 13 bases left in between. The CDR3 contains 11 residues. CDR3 in DNA: TGCAGTGTAGGGGTCCAAAGCGAGCAGTACTTC. This encodes CSVGVQSEQYF.